This T cell receptor beta chain emerged from a study of glioma-infiltrating T cells after dendritic cell vaccination. Regarding this clone: Its matching antigen is unknown.

The time point: after dendritic cell vaccination, including at tumor progression/relapse. This table comes from immunoSEQ multiplex PCR, and its TCRdb copy is limited to in-frame clones, with some not included. The data contain over 90,000 clones, 80% of them singletons. Overall study findings and caveats: Only a small number of patients had complete blood and tumor samples.

The source was blood, collected after dendritic cell vaccination. The sequence was collected from a human donor with glioblastoma.

CDR3 sequence (DNA): TGTGCCAGCAACACCCGGGAGGGGTATTCACCCCTCCACTTT. Translation: CASNTREGYSPLHF. V usage is TRBV6-1 and J usage is TRBJ1-6, with a tentative D call TRBD1 (5 bases). Germline CDR1 MNHNS, CDR2 SASEGT. The CDR3 covers 14 residues. Trimming pared 7 bases from V and 8 bases from J, leaving 15 bases between.